Following are 9 T cell receptor beta chains from one sample sequenced in a study of PD-1 blockade in classical Hodgkin lymphoma. Described time point: cycle 4 day 1 (C4D1), after more than 5 weeks of nivolumab. Each patient relapsed following autologous stem cell transplantation, and prior brentuximab vedotin exposure differed. Investigators isolated CD4+ T cells from thawed PBMCs through magnetic negative selection. Some clones are missing from TCRdb's copy, which holds only in-frame ones; the method was immunoSEQ multiplex PCR. The sample carries 10,000 or so clones, approximately 72% recorded once. This material consisted of CD4+ T cells from blood, taken before the fourth cycle of nivolumab. The receptors derive from a human donor with classical Hodgkin lymphoma.

The rearrangement uses TRBV7-6 and TRBJ2-3; D gene unclear. This CDR3 comprises 12 residues. The V gene lost 3 bases and the J gene lost 8 bases, with 9 bases spanning the gap. In germline, CDR1 is SGHVS, CDR2 FNYEAQ. CDR3 region: CASSFPQSTQYF. CDR3 sequence (DNA): TGTGCCAGCAGCTTCCCCCAGAGTACGCAGTATTTT.

The table lists this clone with a few counts. This chain uses TRBV18 with TRBJ1-2; D unresolved. CDR1 and CDR2 from the germline V gene are KGHSH and LQKENI. The CDR3 is made up of 13 amino acids. V was pared by 2 bases and J by 2 bases, with 6 bases between. The CDR3 nucleotides are TGTGCCAGCTCACCAGAAGGGAACTATGGCTACACCTTC. It specifies CASSPEGNYGYTF.

The chain joins TRBV5-5 to TRBJ1-1, with 7 bases matching TRBD1. The germline CDR1 and CDR2 sequences are SGHKS and YYEKEE (reference sequence). The CDR3 has 14 residues. J lost 1 base, V lost 4 bases, and 4 bases had no gene match. The CDR3 spells CASSPGQTNTEAFF. The CDR3 region has the DNA TGTGCCAGCAGCCCGGGACAGACGAACACTGAAGCTTTCTTT.

This rearrangement joins TRBV27 to TRBJ1-4; D call uncertain. V lost 2 bases and J 6 bases, leaving 7 bases between the germline ends. The germline V gene has CDR1 MNHEY and CDR2 SMNVEV (reference sequence). The CDR3 totals 13 residues. CDR3 loop: CASSLNRYEKLFF. The CDR3 bases are TGTGCCAGCAGTTTAAACAGATATGAAAAACTGTTTTTT. Full variable domain (outside the CDR3, taken from reference TRBV27 and TRBJ1-4): EAQVTQNPRYLITVTGKKLTVTCSQNMNHEYMSWYRQDPGLGLRQIYYSMNVEVTDKGDVPEGYKVSRKEKRNFPLILESPSPNQTSLYFCASSLNRYEKLFFGSGTQLSVL.

The chain employs TRBV7-8 and TRBJ1-5, with a tentative D call TRBD1 (6 bases). The germline V gene has CDR1 SGHVS and CDR2 FQNEAQ. V shed 1 base and J shed 6 bases, with 16 bases lying between them. This CDR3 has 16 residues. The DNA for the CDR3 is TGTGCCAGCAGCTTAGTCGGCGGGGGCAGTTCTCAGCCCCAGCATTTT. Translating gives CASSLVGGGSSQPQHF.

This clone was seen only once. The gene calls are TRBV5-1 and TRBJ1-5; no definite D call. Germline lookup yields CDR1 SGHRS and CDR2 YFSETQ. There are 14 residues in the CDR3. Trimming removed 4 bases from V and 2 bases from J, with 10 bases in between. The CDR3: CASSPGFGNQPQHF. CDR3 in DNA: TGCGCCAGCAGCCCGGGATTTGGCAATCAGCCCCAGCATTTT.

J is TRBJ1-3 and V is TRBV18; 9 nucleotides align to TRBD1. V dropped 3 bases and J dropped 4; count of bases not matched to a gene: 1. The CDR3 runs to 14 residues. Germline V gene sequence: CDR1 KGHSH, CDR2 LQKENI. The CDR3 reads CASSPGTGGNTIYF. The CDR3 DNA is TGTGCCAGCTCACCCGGGACAGGGGGAAACACCATATATTTT.

This clone has just a few counts. This rearrangement joins TRBV11-3 to TRBJ1-1; weak D call: TRBD1 (6 bases). The CDR3 is 13 residues long. The V and J ends lost 5 bases and 6 bases respectively, with 13 bases between them. The germline CDR1 and CDR2 sequences are SGHNT and YENEEA. CDR3 loop: CASSPGGISEAFF. CDR3 sequence (DNA): TGTGCCAGCAGCCCTGGGGGCATCTCTGAAGCTTTCTTT. Complete variable domain (other parts from reference TRBV11-3 and TRBJ1-1): EAGVVQSPRYKIIEKKQPVAFWCNPISGHNTLYWYLQNLGQGPELLIRYENEEAVDDSQLPKDRFSAERLKGVDSTLKIQPAELGDSAVYLCASSPGGISEAFFGQGTRLTVV.

The rearrangement uses TRBV6-1 and TRBJ1-1, with 7 nucleotides matching TRBD1. The CDR3 is 14 residues long. CDR1 MNHNS and CDR2 SASEGT come from the germline V gene. V gave up 3 bases and J gave up 1 base; unmatched junction bases: 2. CDR3: CASSDGTANTEAFF. The DNA of the CDR3 is TGTGCCAGCAGTGACGGGACAGCGAACACTGAAGCTTTCTTT.